This TCR beta chain comes out of a study of T cell repertoires in cytomegalovirus infection. Whole-study context: In public TCR beta signatures, there were indications of both CMV infection and matching HLA type.

CDR3 length: 13 residues. Trimming left V 6 bases short and J 1 base short, with 9 bases between. CDR1 is SGHVS, CDR2 FNYEAQ, per germline. Details on this clonotype: What it binds is not known.

MiXCR, run by TCRdb on the reads, gives a single entry per CDR3 protein. The sample has 300,000 to 400,000 distinct CDR3 sequences; roughly 25% are singletons. The sample here was cultured PBMCs, taken from culture after CMV antigen stimulation. The gene calls are TRBV7-6 and TRBJ1-1; D remains ambiguous. This TCR was sampled from a human donor in good health (CMV status not recorded). Some clones in this sample may be carry-over from other donors' samples. In DNA form, the CDR3 reads TGTGCCAGCAGTCACGGGCCGAACACTGAAGCTTTCTTT. Protein product: CASSHGPNTEAFF.